The 3 T cell receptor beta chains given below trace back to one sample, sequenced in a study of blood T cell repertoires in COVID-19 (dated by TCRdb to the early 2020s). Library preparation employed the immunoSEQ multiplex PCR assay. What TCRdb holds here is the immuneACCESS table cut down to in-frame rearrangements. Part of the clones is not present; checked against another copy, under half of the missing clones reflect an unresolved V gene, and the others are unexplained. In all, the sample holds nearly 350,000 clones, and 80% to 90% of those were seen once. About 3% of the sample is in the top ten clones. Sequencing was performed on peripheral blood. Receptors were obtained from a man aged 25 to 45 with active or convalescent COVID-19.

V and J are TRBV15 and TRBJ2-2; 8 positions match TRBD1. V was clipped by 0 bases and J by 6 bases; unmatched bases: 3. The CDR3 covers 15 residues. Per germline, CDR1 LNHNV and CDR2 YYDKDF (reference sequence). The CDR3 sequence: CATSRDPTGAGELFF. The CDR3 DNA reads TGTGCCACCAGCAGAGACCCGACAGGGGCCGGGGAGCTGTTTTTT.

This clone has a count of ten or more. This rearrangement joins TRBV7-2 to TRBJ1-1; the match to TRBD1 covers 8 bases. The CDR3 totals 15 residues. V dropped 5 bases and J dropped 2; count of bases not matched to a gene: 7. Germline loops: CDR1 SGHTA, CDR2 FQGNSA. CDR3 bases: TGTGCCAGCAGCCAAATCAGGGGGCATAACACTGAAGCTTTCTTT. Residues: CASSQIRGHNTEAFF.

This chain joins TRBV7-2 and TRBJ2-3; 8 nucleotides match TRBD2. V lost 4 bases and J lost 1; bases outside the gene matches: 4. The CDR3 covers 15 residues. Germline V CDR1 and CDR2: SGHTA, FQGNSA. The CDR3 region has the DNA TGTGCCAGCAGCTGGAGCGGGAGAGGCACAGATACGCAGTATTTT. Its protein is CASSWSGRGTDTQYF.